This T cell receptor (beta chain) came from a study of blood T cells in healthy people across ages. Study outcomes and limitations: Age showed a roughly linear inverse relationship with TCR beta diversity per million T cells. The unsorted PBMCs prevented any conclusive comparison of naive versus antigen-experienced cells.

Using a J-beta primer mix together with a sample-barcoded 5' primer, a second PCR was run for roughly 7 to 12 cycles. A template-switch adaptor with 12 random nucleotides tagged each cDNA molecule. Via MiXCR, TCRdb re-called the 5' RACE reads, giving one row per CDR3 protein. Of hundreds of thousands of distinct CDR3 sequences in the sample, about 34% were seen once. The total RNA that was extracted per sample amounted to at least 5.5 micrograms. On this clonotype: What it recognizes is unknown.

V was clipped by 4 bases and J by 6 bases, with 18 bases between them. This CDR3 is built from 15 residues. Germline-derived CDR1 and CDR2 are SGHVS and FQNEAQ. The sequencing sample was made of blood. The V call is TRBV7-8, the J call TRBJ1-2, with D unclear. This receptor was obtained from a man aged 18-30 years in good health. CDR3 in DNA: TGTGCCAGCAGCTCCCGAGATGTCAGGCCGGATGGCTACACCTTC. This encodes CASSSRDVRPDGYTF.